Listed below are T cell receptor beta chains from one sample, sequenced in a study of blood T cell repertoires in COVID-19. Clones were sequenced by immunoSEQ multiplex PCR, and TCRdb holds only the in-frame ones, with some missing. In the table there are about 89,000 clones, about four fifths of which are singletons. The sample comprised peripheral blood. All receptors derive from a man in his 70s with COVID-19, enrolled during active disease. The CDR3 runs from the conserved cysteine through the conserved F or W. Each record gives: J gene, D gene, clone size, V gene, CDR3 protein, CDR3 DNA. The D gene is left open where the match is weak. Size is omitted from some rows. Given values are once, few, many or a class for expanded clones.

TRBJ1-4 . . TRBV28 CASSLSQEINEKLFF TGTGCCAGCAGTTTGTCACAGGAGATTAATGAAAAACTGTTTTTT
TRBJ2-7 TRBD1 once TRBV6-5 CASSPSYRGWEQYF TGTGCCAGCAGTCCAAGCTACAGGGGCTGGGAGCAGTACTTC
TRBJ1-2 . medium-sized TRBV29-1 CSVGGGETGYTF TGCAGCGTTGGGGGAGGGGAGACGGGCTACACCTTC
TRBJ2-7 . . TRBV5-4 CASSWDSGEQYF TGTGCCAGCAGCTGGGACAGCGGGGAGCAGTACTTC
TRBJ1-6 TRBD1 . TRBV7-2 CASSFRDSYNSPLHF TGTGCCAGCAGCTTCCGGGACAGCTATAATTCACCCCTCCACTTT
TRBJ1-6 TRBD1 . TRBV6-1 CASSDEGTGFSPLHF TGTGCCAGCAGTGATGAGGGGACAGGGTTTTCACCCCTCCACTTT
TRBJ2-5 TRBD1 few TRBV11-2 CASSRDRDETQYF TGTGCCAGCAGCCGGGACAGGGATGAGACCCAGTACTTC
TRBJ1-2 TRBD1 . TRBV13 CASRHTTGPAYGYTF TGTGCCAGCAGACATACGACAGGGCCAGCCTATGGCTACACCTTC
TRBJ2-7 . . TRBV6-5 CASSRSSGSSYEQYF TGTGCCAGCAGTCGGAGTAGCGGAAGCTCCTACGAGCAGTACTTC
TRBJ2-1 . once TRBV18 CASSPTLAVHNEQFF TGTGCCAGCTCACCAACTCTAGCTGTGCACAATGAGCAGTTCTTC
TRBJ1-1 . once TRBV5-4 CASSSDRLANTEAFF TGTGCCAGCAGCTCCGACAGGTTGGCGAACACTGAAGCTTTCTTT
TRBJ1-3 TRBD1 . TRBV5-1 CASSPGTAGNTIYF TGCGCCAGCAGCCCGGGGACAGCTGGAAACACCATATATTTT
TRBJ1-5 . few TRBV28 CASSLSGNQPQHF TGTGCCAGCAGTTTATCGGGCAATCAGCCCCAGCATTTT
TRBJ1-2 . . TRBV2 CASSGIGGNYGYTF TGTGCCAGCAGTGGAATAGGAGGGAACTATGGCTACACCTTC
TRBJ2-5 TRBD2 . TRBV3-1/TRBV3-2 CASTVLAGGQETQYF TGTGCCAGCACCGTACTAGCGGGGGGGCAAGAGACCCAGTACTTC
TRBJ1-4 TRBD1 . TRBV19 CARLRGREKLFF TGTGCCAGACTCAGGGGGAGAGAAAAACTGTTTTTT
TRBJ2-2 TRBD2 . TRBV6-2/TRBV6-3 CASSYYPGLADTGELFF TGTGCCAGCAGTTACTACCCGGGACTAGCGGACACCGGGGAGCTGTTTTTT
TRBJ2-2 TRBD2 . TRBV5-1 CASSLDSGRAVTGELFF TGCGCCAGCAGCTTGGACAGCGGGAGGGCCGTCACCGGGGAGCTGTTTTTT
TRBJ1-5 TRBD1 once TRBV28 CAIDRGSVHQPQHF TGTGCCATCGACAGGGGCTCGGTGCATCAGCCCCAGCATTTT
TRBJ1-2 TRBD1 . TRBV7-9 CASSPPSGQDNYGYTF TGTGCCAGCAGCCCCCCCTCTGGACAGGACAACTATGGCTACACCTTC
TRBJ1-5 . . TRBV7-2 CASSTEGGSNQPQHF TGTGCCAGCAGCACAGAAGGGGGATCCAATCAGCCCCAGCATTTT
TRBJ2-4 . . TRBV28 CASSPSSATSIQYF TGTGCCAGCAGCCCTTCTAGCGCCACGAGCATTCAGTACTTC
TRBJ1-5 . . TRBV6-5 CASSYQGSQPQHF TGTGCCAGCAGTTACCAGGGATCTCAGCCCCAGCATTTT
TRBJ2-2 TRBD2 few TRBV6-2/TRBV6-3 CASSLTSGGTGELFF TGTGCCAGCAGTTTGACTAGCGGGGGAACCGGGGAGCTGTTTTTT
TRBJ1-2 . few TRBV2 CASSGSGQGGYTF TGTGCCAGCAGTGGGTCAGGGCAAGGCGGCTACACCTTC
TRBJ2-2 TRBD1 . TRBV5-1 CASSLGDRGRGTGELFF TGCGCCAGCAGCTTGGGGGACAGGGGGCGCGGCACCGGGGAGCTGTTTTTT
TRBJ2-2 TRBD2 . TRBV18 CASSPLKAGGTSYTGELFF TGTGCCAGCTCACCCCTTAAGGCGGGGGGCACCTCGTACACCGGGGAGCTGTTTTTT
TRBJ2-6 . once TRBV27 CASSLSLAGAGANVLTF TGTGCCAGCAGTTTATCGCTCGCCGGGGCTGGGGCCAACGTCCTGACTTTC
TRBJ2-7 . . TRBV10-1 CASSESYGGEQYF TGCGCCAGCAGTGAGTCTTACGGGGGCGAGCAGTACTTC
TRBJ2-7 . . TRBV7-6 CASSRTQSGGISSYEQYF TGTGCCAGCAGCAGGACTCAAAGTGGGGGCATAAGCTCCTACGAGCAGTACTTC
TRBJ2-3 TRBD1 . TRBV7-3 CASSLGTESTDTQYF TGTGCCAGCAGCCTCGGGACAGAGAGCACAGATACGCAGTATTTT
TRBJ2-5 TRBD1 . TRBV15 CATSNRGETQYF TGTGCCACCAGCAACAGGGGGGAGACCCAGTACTTC
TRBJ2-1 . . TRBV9 CASSVDDRTPNEQFF TGTGCCAGCAGCGTAGATGACAGGACCCCCAATGAGCAGTTCTTC
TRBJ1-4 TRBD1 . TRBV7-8 CASSLRARVGQGVAEKLFF TGTGCCAGCAGCTTAAGGGCCCGCGTCGGACAGGGGGTTGCTGAAAAACTGTTTTTT
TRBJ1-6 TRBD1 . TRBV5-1 CASRGTTGVYSPLHF TGCGCCAGCAGGGGGACGACAGGGGTCTATTCACCCCTCCACTTT
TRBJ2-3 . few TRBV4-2 CASSQDNTRETQYF TGTGCCAGCAGCCAAGATAACACGCGGGAAACGCAGTATTTT
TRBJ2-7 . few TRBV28 CASSQSGSLGDEQYF TGTGCCAGCAGTCAGTCGGGGTCCCTCGGGGACGAGCAGTACTTC
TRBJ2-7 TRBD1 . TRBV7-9 CASSLEGQGIWYEQYF TGTGCCAGCAGCTTAGAGGGACAGGGTATTTGGTACGAGCAGTACTTC
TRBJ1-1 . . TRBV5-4 CASSFGEFNTEAFF TGTGCCAGCAGCTTCGGGGAGTTCAACACTGAAGCTTTCTTT
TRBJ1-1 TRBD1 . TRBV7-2 CASSLGGTGSINTEAFF TGTGCCAGCAGCTTAGGCGGGACAGGGAGTATAAACACTGAAGCTTTCTTT
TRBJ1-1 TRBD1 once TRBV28 CASSLVGQGEAFF TGTGCCAGCAGTTTAGTGGGACAGGGGGAAGCTTTCTTT
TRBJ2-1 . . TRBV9 CASSVHLTVYNEQFF TGTGCCAGCAGCGTACATTTGACAGTGTACAATGAGCAGTTCTTC
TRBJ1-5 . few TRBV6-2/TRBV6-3 CASSSTGNQPQHF TGTGCCAGCAGTTCTACAGGCAATCAGCCCCAGCATTTT
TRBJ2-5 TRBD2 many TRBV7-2 CASSFLSGGRGETQYF TGTGCCAGCAGCTTTCTCTCCGGCGGGAGAGGAGAGACCCAGTACTTC
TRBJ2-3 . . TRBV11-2 CASSLVFSSDTQYF TGTGCCAGCAGCTTAGTGTTTAGTTCCGATACGCAGTATTTT
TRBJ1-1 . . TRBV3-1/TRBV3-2 CASSPQTVNTEAFF TGTGCCAGCAGCCCCCAGACAGTGAACACTGAAGCTTTCTTT
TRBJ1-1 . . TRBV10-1 CASSESGEGNPFF TGCGCCAGCAGTGAGTCGGGCGAGGGAAATCCTTTCTTT
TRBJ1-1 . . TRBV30 CAWSSRMIGNTEAFF TGTGCCTGGAGTTCGAGGATGATAGGCAACACTGAAGCTTTCTTT
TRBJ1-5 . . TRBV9 CASSVEGTHGQPQHF TGTGCCAGCAGCGTAGAAGGGACTCATGGACAGCCCCAGCATTTT
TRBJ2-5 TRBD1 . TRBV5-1 CASGAGTGNQETQYF TGCGCCAGCGGGGCAGGGACAGGGAACCAAGAGACCCAGTACTTC
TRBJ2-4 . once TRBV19 CASSSGVNIQYF TGTGCCAGTAGTTCCGGGGTGAACATTCAGTACTTC
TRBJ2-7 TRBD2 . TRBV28 CASSSPVSGPTPYEQYF TGTGCCAGCAGTTCACCCGTTAGCGGGCCCACCCCCTACGAGCAGTACTTC